The 25 T cell receptor beta chains in this list originate from one sample, sequenced in a study of technical replicates of blood from a handful of donors. Sequencing used immunoSEQ multiplex PCR; TCRdb keeps in-frame clones, though not all of them. The sample contains fewer than 100,000 clones, less than 95% of which appear only once. Sample: T cells isolated from PBMCs. Every receptor here comes from a human donor in good health.

This clone was seen a single time. CDR3 region: CASSQDKGRTGYRTGELFF. The CDR3 coding sequence is TGCGCCAGCAGCCAAGATAAAGGGAGGACAGGGTATCGAACCGGGGAGCTGTTTTTT. The gene calls are TRBV4-3 and TRBJ2-2; the match to TRBD1 covers 8 bases. CDR3 length: 19 residues. Per the germline V gene, CDR1 is LGHNA and CDR2 is YSLEER. V gave up 0 bases and J gave up 5 bases; unmatched junction bases: 14.

This chain joins TRBV28 and TRBJ2-7; tentatively, D is TRBD2 (6 bases). The germline V and J ends were trimmed by 6 bases and 0 bases, with 18 bases remaining between them. Germline CDR1 is MDHEN and CDR2 is SYDVKM. CDR3 length equals 16 residues. CDR3 sequence (DNA): TGTGCCAGCAGGCCTATGGGAGGACTTAGCTCCTACGAGCAGTACTTC. It is translated as CASRPMGGLSSYEQYF.

This clone was seen once. The chain combines TRBV5-1 with TRBJ2-2; 7 nucleotides match TRBD1. Germline V gene lookup returns CDR1 SGHRS and CDR2 YFSETQ. Trimming cost V 7 bases and J 7 bases; bases outside gene matches: 10. This CDR3 is 14 amino acids long. CDR3 in DNA: TGCGCCAGCCGGGACAGTCGAGAGTACGGGGAGCTGTTTTTT. Translated, it gives CASRDSREYGELFF.

The chain couples TRBV7-9 to TRBJ2-1; TRBD2 matches 9 bases. Germline values: CDR1 SEHNR, CDR2 FQNEAQ (reference sequence). The CDR3 is 15 amino acids. V shed 2 bases and J 7 bases; nucleotides not matched to a gene: 6. CDR3 loop: CASSLMVAGANEQFF. In DNA, the CDR3 is TGTGCCAGCAGCTTAATGGTAGCGGGAGCTAATGAGCAGTTCTTC.

The chain employs TRBV7-9 and TRBJ2-7; TRBD2 matches at 7 bases. The ends lost 2 bases at V and 2 bases at J; junction bases unmatched: 6. CDR3 size: 15 residues. Germline assignment: CDR1 SEHNR and CDR2 FQNEAQ (reference sequence). The CDR3 region is CASSLSGGLPYEQYF. The CDR3, as DNA: TGTGCCAGCAGCTTATCCGGGGGGTTGCCCTACGAGCAGTACTTC.

This chain uses TRBV6-5 with TRBJ2-1, with D maybe TRBD1 (6 bases). Germline V gives CDR1 MNHEY, CDR2 SVGAGI. V shed 8 bases and J shed 7 bases, with 9 bases lying between them. This CDR3 region has 11 residues. The CDR3 DNA follows: TGTGCCAGCCTACAGGGAAATGAGCAGTTCTTC. This encodes CASLQGNEQFF.

The chain recombines TRBV4-1 with TRBJ1-2, with 7 nucleotides matching TRBD1. CDR3 length: 17 amino acids. The ends lost 0 bases at V and 8 bases at J; junction bases unmatched: 15. From germline, CDR1 is MGHRA and CDR2 YSYEKL. The CDR3 nucleotides are TGCGCCAGCAGCCAAGATGGCTGGTACGACAGGGACGGCGGCTACACCTTC. Its protein is CASSQDGWYDRDGGYTF.

This rearrangement joins TRBV27 to TRBJ2-1, with 10 bases lining up with TRBD2. The CDR3 is 13 amino acids. V was pared by 5 bases and J by 13 bases, with 8 bases of the junction left unmatched. Germline assignment: CDR1 MNHEY and CDR2 SMNVEV (reference sequence). The CDR3 DNA is TGTGCCAGCAGTACAGGACTAGCGGAGGTACAGTTCTTC. Translation gives CASSTGLAEVQFF.

This chain uses TRBV10-1 with TRBJ2-2, with 8 bases lining up with TRBD2. This CDR3 region has 14 residues. J was trimmed by 5 bases and V by 9 bases; bases with no gene match: 8. Germline values: CDR1 WNHNN, CDR2 SYGVQD (reference sequence). CDR3 nucleotide sequence: TGCGCCAGTACACGCGGGGGGTTGACCGGGGAGCTGTTTTTT. This encodes CASTRGGLTGELFF.

The genes are TRBV28 and TRBJ2-5, with 8 bases aligning to TRBD1. The CDR3 consists of 12 residues. V shed 6 bases, J shed 5 bases, and the junction held 2 bases outside the gene matches. Germline V gene lookup returns CDR1 MDHEN and CDR2 SYDVKM. Written as DNA, the CDR3 is TGTGCCAGCAGCAGGGGGCTGGAGACCCAGTACTTC. This codes for CASSRGLETQYF.

The CDR3 DNA sequence: TGTGCCAGAGGTTTGACGGCTAGCGGGGACACCGGGGAGCTGTTTTTT. Translated, it gives CARGLTASGDTGELFF. The chain links TRBV7-9 to TRBJ2-2; 9 nucleotides line up with TRBD2. Germline-derived CDR1 and CDR2 are SEHNR and FQNEAQ (reference sequence). V was clipped by 9 bases and J by 3 bases; unmatched bases: 11. The CDR3 runs 16 residues.

The chain links TRBV2 to TRBJ1-1; 8 bases fit TRBD1. J gave up 6 bases and V 8 bases, and 17 bases lay outside the gene matches. The germline CDR1 and CDR2 sequences are SNHLY and FYNNEI. The CDR3 is 16 amino acids. As DNA, the CDR3 is TGTGCCAGCGGTCCCCCAGGGGGCGCAGGGTCCGCTGAAGCTTTCTTT. As protein: CASGPPGGAGSAEAFF.

Worth noting for this clone: Germline and junction disagree at one end, which may indicate a read error. The chain joins TRBV7-9 to TRBJ2-5; 8 bases are a match to TRBD2. In germline, CDR1 is SEHNR, CDR2 FQNEAQ (reference sequence). The CDR3 totals 14 residues. This CDR3 reads CASSELSGREAQYF. DNA of the CDR3: TGTGCCAGCAGCGAATTAAGCGGGAGAGAGGCCCAGTACTTC.

This rearrangement joins TRBV2 to TRBJ1-1, with D possibly being TRBD1 (6 bases). There are 10 residues in the CDR3. In germline, CDR1 is SNHLY, CDR2 FYNNEI. Trimming removed 11 bases at V and 6 bases at J, with 10 bases between. The CDR3 DNA is TGTGCCTGGCAGGGGCCTGAAGCTTTCTTT. Encoded protein: CAWQGPEAFF.

The chain joins TRBV7-9 to TRBJ2-7; possibly TRBD2 for D (6 bases). The ends were cut back, 5 bases at V and 0 bases at J, with 14 bases in the middle. CDR3 size: 15 residues. The germline gives CDR1 SEHNR, CDR2 FQNEAQ (reference sequence). CDR3 protein: CASSPSGLSSYEQYF. CDR3 bases: TGTGCCAGCAGCCCCAGCGGGCTGAGCTCCTACGAGCAGTACTTC.

In DNA form, the CDR3 reads TGTGCCAGCAGCTTATCTATAGCGGGAATTCAAGAGACCCAGTACTTC. Protein sequence: CASSLSIAGIQETQYF. The rearrangement uses TRBV7-2 and TRBJ2-5; the match to TRBD2 covers 8 bases. J was trimmed by 2 bases and V by 2 bases; bases with no gene match: 7. In germline, CDR1 is SGHTA, CDR2 FQGNSA. The CDR3 sequence is 16 residues long.

This rearrangement joins TRBV6-1 to TRBJ2-7; D is possibly TRBD2 (5 bases). The CDR3 is 15 residues long. Germline-derived CDR1 and CDR2 are MNHNS and SASEGT. The V and J ends lost 3 bases and 3 bases respectively, with 15 bases between them. This CDR3 is CASSEKEVPFYEQYF. CDR3 DNA: TGTGCCAGCAGTGAGAAGGAGGTTCCTTTCTACGAGCAGTACTTC.

V gene TRBV6-5 combines with J gene TRBJ1-1; possibly TRBD1 for D (5 bases). V shed 5 bases and J shed 6 bases, with 16 bases lying between them. CDR1 MNHEY and CDR2 SVGAGI come from the germline V gene. This CDR3 is built from 14 residues. The CDR3 DNA sequence: TGTGCCAGCAGTCAGCAGGGTGATCTCCCTGAAGCTTTCTTT. As protein: CASSQQGDLPEAFF.

The rearrangement links TRBV28 to TRBJ2-2, with 8 bases matching TRBD2. With V trimmed by 6 bases and J by 2 bases, 5 bases remained unmatched. Germline CDR1 is MDHEN and CDR2 is SYDVKM. The CDR3 has 15 residues. CDR3 sequence (DNA): TGTGCCAGCAGCAAACTAGCGGACAACACCGGGGAGCTGTTTTTT. Translation gives CASSKLADNTGELFF. Full variable domain (rest looked up from reference TRBV28 and TRBJ2-2): DVKVTQSSRYLVKRTGEKVFLECVQDMDHENMFWYRQDPGLGLRLIYFSYDVKMKEKGDIPEGYSVSREKKERFSLILESASTNQTSMYLCASSKLADNTGELFFGEGSRLTVL.

V is TRBV19 and J is TRBJ1-1; D possibly corresponds to TRBD1 (6 bases). Germline V gene data show CDR1 as LNHDA and CDR2 as SQIVND (reference sequence). CDR3 length: 17 amino acids. V was trimmed by 4 bases and J by 1 base, leaving 19 bases between them. CDR3 in DNA: TGTGCCAGTAGTACAGGGACAATCCCGCTGGGGAACACTGAAGCTTTCTTT. It codes for CASSTGTIPLGNTEAFF.

The chain recombines TRBV6-1 with TRBJ2-1, with D possibly being TRBD1 (6 bases). There are 13 residues in the CDR3. The V end lost 6 bases, the J end lost 2 bases, and 8 bases lay between the germline ends. CDR1 and CDR2 (germline): MNHNS, SASEGT. The CDR3 nucleotides read TGTGCCAGCAGCCGGGACACCTACAATGAGCAGTTCTTC. Translating gives CASSRDTYNEQFF.

This rearrangement joins TRBV7-6 to TRBJ1-1; possible D gene TRBD1, 5 bases. CDR1 and CDR2 from the germline V gene are SGHVS and FNYEAQ. The germline V and J ends were trimmed by 5 bases and 5 bases, with 18 bases remaining between them. This CDR3 has 15 amino acids. The CDR3 reads CASSPATGSGTEAFF. The CDR3, as DNA: TGTGCCAGCAGCCCAGCCACAGGTAGCGGGACTGAAGCTTTCTTT.

The chain couples TRBV19 to TRBJ1-2; D remains unclear. V gave up 0 bases and J gave up 8 bases, with 10 bases separating them. Germline loops: CDR1 LNHDA, CDR2 SQIVND (reference sequence). The CDR3 has 13 amino acids. The CDR3 coding sequence is TGTGCCAGTAGTATAGATCTAGAGGCGGGCTACACCTTC. It codes for CASSIDLEAGYTF.

This clone was seen a single time. The chain is built from TRBV29-1 and TRBJ1-2, with TRBD1 matching 10 bases. This CDR3 is 13 amino acids long. Germline trimming cut 6 bases from V and 7 bases from J; bases unmatched to any gene: 8. In germline, CDR1 is SQVTM, CDR2 ANQGSEA. For the CDR3, the DNA is TGCAGCGTCGCCGGGACAGGGGATGCTGGCTACACCTTC. It yields the protein CSVAGTGDAGYTF.

This chain uses TRBV6-1 with TRBJ2-1; D may be TRBD1 (6 bases). Germline values: CDR1 MNHNS, CDR2 SASEGT. The CDR3 length is 14 residues. V lost 3 bases and J lost 6, with 12 bases in between. The CDR3 is CASSDQRGSNEQFF. For the CDR3, the DNA is TGTGCCAGCAGTGATCAGAGGGGGAGCAATGAGCAGTTCTTC.